This entry lists 3 T cell receptor beta chains sequenced from one sample in a study of blood T cell repertoires in COVID-19. Sequencing was performed with immunoSEQ multiplex PCR; in TCRdb, only in-frame clones are kept and a portion is missing. The repertoire holds some 44,000 clones, with approximately 92% as singletons. Input material: peripheral blood. The receptors originated from a human donor in a cohort sampled during active COVID-19.

The rearrangement links TRBV5-5 to TRBJ1-5; 7 bases line up with TRBD1. The CDR3 totals 15 residues. The V segment lost 4 bases and the J segment 6 bases; nucleotides outside the gene matches: 10. CDR1 and CDR2 from the germline V gene are SGHKS and YYEKEE (reference sequence). The CDR3 region has the DNA TGTGCCAGCAGCCGGTCCACAGGGGTGGGTCAGCCCCAGCATTTT. It encodes CASSRSTGVGQPQHF.

CDR3 nucleotide sequence: TGTGCCAGCAGCACCACCGGGACAGGGGACACTGAAGCTTTCTTT. It translates to CASSTTGTGDTEAFF. This rearrangement joins TRBV11-3 to TRBJ1-1; TRBD1 agrees at 10 bases. Trimming removed 5 bases from V and 3 bases from J; junction bases left unmatched: 6. CDR3 length: 15 amino acids. CDR1 and CDR2 (germline): SGHNT, YENEEA.

The chain uses TRBV27 and TRBJ2-7; 7 bases match TRBD1. Germline V gene sequence: CDR1 MNHEY, CDR2 SMNVEV (reference sequence). The V and J ends lost 3 bases and 6 bases, in that order; junction bases with no gene match: 5. The CDR3 totals 13 residues. The CDR3 reads CASSFDREREQYF. Here the CDR3 DNA reads TGTGCCAGCAGTTTCGACAGGGAACGCGAGCAGTACTTC.